Described below is a single T cell receptor beta chain sequence and its context. Germline V gene lookup returns CDR1 SQVTM and CDR2 ANQGSEA. Trimming cost V 4 bases and J 5 bases, with 8 bases left between them. This CDR3 is built from 12 residues. The sample belongs to a study of blood T cells in healthy people across ages. A J-beta primer mix and a sample-barcoded 5' primer were used in a second PCR of roughly 6 to 12 cycles. Each CDR3 protein gets one entry after TCRdb re-called the 5' RACE reads with MiXCR. The sample lists roughly 550,000 distinct CDR3 sequences, 20% to 30% occurring once. These data are also associated with another study on T cells of mothers and their children.

The origin of this receptor is a boy aged 5-17 years in good health. The J gene is TRBJ2-2, the V gene TRBV29-1; D unclear. Sample: blood. As DNA, the CDR3 is TGCAGCGTTGCATGGCGAACCGGGGAGCTGTTTTTT. The encoded protein is CSVAWRTGELFF.